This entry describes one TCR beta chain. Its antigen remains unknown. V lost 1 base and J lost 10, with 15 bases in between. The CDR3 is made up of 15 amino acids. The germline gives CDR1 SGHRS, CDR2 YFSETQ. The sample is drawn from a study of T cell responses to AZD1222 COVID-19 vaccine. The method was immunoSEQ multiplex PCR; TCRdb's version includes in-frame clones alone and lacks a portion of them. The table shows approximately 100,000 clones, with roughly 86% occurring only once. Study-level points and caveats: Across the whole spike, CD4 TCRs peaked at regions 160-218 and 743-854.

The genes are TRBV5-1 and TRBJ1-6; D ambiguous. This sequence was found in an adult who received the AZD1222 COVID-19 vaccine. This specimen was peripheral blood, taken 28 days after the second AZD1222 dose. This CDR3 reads CASSLWSAGESPLHF. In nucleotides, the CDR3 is TGCGCCAGCAGCTTGTGGTCGGCCGGTGAGTCACCCCTCCACTTT.